The present entry profiles one T cell receptor (beta chain) with its context. Its antigen is still unknown. Treatment in this sample: oral pan-JAK inhibitor, 5-10 mg twice daily. The sorting of PBMCs gave CD4+ and CD8+ T cells. The sample belongs to a study of CD8+ T cells in alopecia areata. The CDR3 runs 12 residues. Germline assignment: CDR1 LNHDA and CDR2 SQIVND (reference sequence). V was clipped by 5 bases and J by 2 bases, with 6 bases between them. Extracted RNA was reverse transcribed, and the resulting cDNA served as sequencing template. Measured with immunoSEQ multiplex PCR; TCRdb has only the in-frame clones, and not every one. The sample shows 100,000 to 120,000 clones, 56% of them seen only once. Study results and limitations: Throughout tofacitinib, many expanded lesional clones continued to persist in scalp and blood.

This clonotype originated in a human donor with alopecia areata. The sequences come from CD4+ T cells sorted from blood, collected at week 24, from a patient treated with tofacitinib. This chain connects TRBV19 to TRBJ2-5, with D hard to call. The CDR3 is CASSGLQETQYF. The CDR3 nucleotides read TGTGCCAGTAGTGGTCTTCAAGAGACCCAGTACTTC.